The 17 T cell receptor beta chains below come from one sample, sequenced in a study of CD8 T cells in Susac syndrome. Random-hexamer reverse transcription was applied to roughly 0.45 to 1 ug RNA. TCRdb redid the calling of the immunoSEQ multiplex PCR reads with MiXCR, one entry per CDR3 protein. Among 150,000 to 200,000 distinct CDR3 sequences listed, around 94% were seen once. The sequencing sample was made of CD4+ T cells from PBMCs. These receptors all come from a human donor in good health.

V is TRBV10-3 and J is TRBJ1-1; no reliable D call. V lost 6 bases to trimming and J lost 3 bases, with 11 bases between them. Germline-derived CDR1 and CDR2 are ENHRY and SYGVKD. This CDR3 has 13 amino acids. The CDR3 protein is CAIRGYGYTEAFF. The CDR3 DNA sequence: TGTGCCATCAGAGGATACGGGTACACTGAAGCTTTCTTT.

The V gene is TRBV4-1, the J gene TRBJ1-1; the D gene is possibly TRBD1 (5 bases). The CDR3 has 14 residues. Between the trimmed V and J ends, which lost 4 bases and 1 base, there was a span of 10 bases. Looked up from germline, CDR1 is MGHRA and CDR2 is YSYEKL. CDR3 sequence: CASSLTASNTEAFF. The CDR3 DNA follows: TGCGCCAGCAGCCTGACAGCATCGAACACTGAAGCTTTCTTT.

J is TRBJ2-5 and V is TRBV6-2 or TRBV6-3, with 12 nucleotides matching TRBD2. V dropped 8 bases and J dropped 0; count of bases not matched to a gene: 10. Looked up from germline, CDR1 is MNHEY and CDR2 is SVGEGT. The CDR3 is 17 amino acids. DNA of the CDR3: TGTGCCAGCCACCTGACTAGCGGGGGATTATACCAAGAGACCCAGTACTTC. The encoded protein is CASHLTSGGLYQETQYF.

V is TRBV7-2 and J is TRBJ1-5, with D hard to call. The V and J ends lost 5 bases and 3 bases respectively, with 11 bases between them. Germline V gene data show CDR1 as SGHTA and CDR2 as FQGNSA. The CDR3 extends over 14 amino acids. The CDR3 region is CASSSGFYNQPQHF. CDR3 DNA sequence: TGTGCCAGCAGCAGCGGGTTTTACAATCAGCCCCAGCATTTT.

This sequence joins TRBV29-1 and TRBJ2-5; 7 bases align to TRBD1. Germline loops: CDR1 SQVTM, CDR2 ANQGSEA. Trimming cost V 6 bases and J 5 bases; bases outside gene matches: 15. CDR3 size: 15 residues. Here the CDR3 reads CSVQRARGGQETQYF. The CDR3 coding sequence is TGCAGCGTCCAAAGGGCTAGAGGGGGACAGGAGACCCAGTACTTC.

The chain uses TRBV10-3 and TRBJ2-7; D may match TRBD1 or TRBD2 (5 bases each). V lost 8 bases and J 5 bases, leaving 19 bases between the germline ends. The CDR3 has 14 residues. From germline, CDR1 is ENHRY and CDR2 SYGVKD. Here the CDR3 DNA reads TGTGCCATCGGCCCAACCGGGACCAGCGACGAGCAGTACTTC. It is translated as CAIGPTGTSDEQYF.

The V gene is TRBV6-6, the J gene TRBJ2-3, with 7 nucleotides matching TRBD2. CDR1 and CDR2 (germline): MNHNY, SVGAGI (reference sequence). This CDR3 is built from 14 residues. V lost 5 bases, J lost 0 bases, and 2 bases stayed unmatched. The CDR3 DNA sequence: TGTGCCAGCAGTCGGGGGGTGAGCACAGATACGCAGTATTTT. Amino acids: CASSRGVSTDTQYF.

The V gene is TRBV12-3 or TRBV12-4, the J gene TRBJ2-1; no firm D call. With 9 bases removed from V and 3 bases from J, the gap between germline ends came to 18 bases. This CDR3 spans 15 amino acids. DNA for the CDR3: TGTGCCAGTGGGCCCCGGGTAGGGTTCTACAATGAGCAGTTCTTC. It yields the protein CASGPRVGFYNEQFF.

The V gene is TRBV6-5, the J gene TRBJ1-1; D perhaps matches TRBD1 (6 bases). Trimming took 6 bases from V and 4 from J, leaving 15 bases between them. The CDR3 consists of 14 residues. CDR1 and CDR2 from the germline V gene are MNHEY and SVGAGI. The CDR3 spells CASSWRRGSTEAFF. DNA for the CDR3: TGTGCCAGCAGCTGGAGAAGGGGGAGCACTGAAGCTTTCTTT.

This chain connects TRBV2 to TRBJ1-3, with D perhaps TRBD1 (6 bases). The germline V and J ends were trimmed by 4 bases and 5 bases, with 12 bases remaining between them. CDR1 and CDR2 (germline): SNHLY, FYNNEI. The CDR3 runs 14 residues. CDR3 in amino acids: CASSGTRGRNTIYF. The CDR3 bases are TGTGCCAGCAGTGGAACCAGGGGAAGAAACACCATATATTTT.

The chain combines TRBV3-1 with TRBJ2-1, with D perhaps matching TRBD1 (5 bases). Germline V gene data show CDR1 as LGHDT and CDR2 as YNNKEL (reference sequence). V was clipped by 1 base and J by 2 bases, with 15 bases between them. The CDR3 has 17 residues. Written as DNA, the CDR3 is TGTGCCAGCAGCCAAGGGCGTCTGGGGCCGCCCTACAATGAGCAGTTCTTC. It is translated as CASSQGRLGPPYNEQFF.

Here the CDR3 DNA reads TGTGCCAGTGGGGACAGCCGTGCGGGTTACGAGACCCAGTACTTC. It translates to CASGDSRAGYETQYF. This rearrangement joins TRBV9 to TRBJ2-5; 7 positions agree with TRBD1. V shed 8 bases and J 5 bases; nucleotides not matched to a gene: 15. This CDR3 contains 15 residues. Germline CDR1 SGDLS, CDR2 YYNGEE. Full variable domain (missing parts from reference TRBV9 and TRBJ2-5): DSGVTQTPKHLITATGQRVTLRCSPRSGDLSVYWYQQSLDQGLQFLIQYYNGEERAKGNILERFSAQQFPDLHSELNLSSLELGDSALYFCASGDSRAGYETQYFGPGTRLLVL.

The J gene is TRBJ2-1, the V gene TRBV20-1; D remains ambiguous. There are 12 residues in the CDR3. From germline, CDR1 is DFQATT and CDR2 SNEGSKA (reference sequence). Trimming removed 4 bases at V and 15 bases at J, with 19 bases between. CDR3 loop: CSANGEGRGTFF. For the CDR3, the DNA is TGCAGTGCTAATGGGGAAGGCCGAGGTACGTTCTTC.

The rearrangement joins TRBV5-6 to TRBJ1-2; weak D call: TRBD1 (5 bases). Trimming shortened V by 4 bases and J by 7 bases, and 17 bases separated the two germline ends. CDR3 length: 14 residues. The germline CDR1 and CDR2 sequences are SGHDT and YYEEEE. This CDR3 reads CASSHVRGSAGYTF. In nucleotides, the CDR3 is TGTGCCAGCAGCCACGTCCGGGGGTCCGCTGGCTACACCTTC.

The chain is built from TRBV9 and TRBJ2-7, with D hard to call. Trimming shortened V by 2 bases and J by 1 base, and 10 bases separated the two germline ends. The CDR3 is made up of 14 amino acids. From germline, CDR1 is SGDLS and CDR2 YYNGEE. CDR3 coding DNA: TGTGCCAGCAGCGTCCGACCGGGTTCCTACGAGCAGTACTTC. Translation: CASSVRPGSYEQYF. The entire variable domain, with the rest obtained from reference TRBV9 and TRBJ2-7, is as follows: DSGVTQTPKHLITATGQRVTLRCSPRSGDLSVYWYQQSLDQGLQFLIQYYNGEERAKGNILERFSAQQFPDLHSELNLSSLELGDSALYFCASSVRPGSYEQYFGPGTRLTVT.

This sequence joins TRBV18 and TRBJ2-3; the match to TRBD2 covers 9 bases. Germline lookup yields CDR1 KGHSH and CDR2 LQKENI. With 0 bases clipped from V and 1 base from J, the junction kept 2 bases outside the gene matches. There are 16 residues in the CDR3. CDR3 DNA sequence: TGTGCCAGCTCACCACCGGCTAGCGGGGGCACAGATACGCAGTATTTT. Its protein is CASSPPASGGTDTQYF.

The chain employs TRBV13 and TRBJ2-7; TRBD2 aligns across 8 bases. Germline CDR1 reads PRHDT; CDR2 reads FYEKMQ (reference sequence). V trimming: 0 bases; J trimming: 1 base; junction bases outside the gene matches: 8. The CDR3 is made up of 17 amino acids. The CDR3 coding sequence is TGTGCCAGCAGCTTAGGGATGCAAGCGGGGGATTCCTACGAGCAGTACTTC. Translated, it gives CASSLGMQAGDSYEQYF.